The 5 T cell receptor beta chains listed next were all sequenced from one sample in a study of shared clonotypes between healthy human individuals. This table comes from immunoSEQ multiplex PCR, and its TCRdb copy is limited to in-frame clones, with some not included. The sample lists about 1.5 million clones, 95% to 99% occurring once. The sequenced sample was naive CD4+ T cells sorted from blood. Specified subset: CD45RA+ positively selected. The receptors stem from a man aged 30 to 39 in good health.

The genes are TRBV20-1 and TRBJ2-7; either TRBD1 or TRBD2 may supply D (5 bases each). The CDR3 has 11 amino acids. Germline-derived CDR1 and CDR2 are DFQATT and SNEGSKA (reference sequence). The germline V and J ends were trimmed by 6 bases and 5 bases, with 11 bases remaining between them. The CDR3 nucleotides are TGCAGTGCCAAACGGGACCACGAGCAGTACTTC. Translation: CSAKRDHEQYF.

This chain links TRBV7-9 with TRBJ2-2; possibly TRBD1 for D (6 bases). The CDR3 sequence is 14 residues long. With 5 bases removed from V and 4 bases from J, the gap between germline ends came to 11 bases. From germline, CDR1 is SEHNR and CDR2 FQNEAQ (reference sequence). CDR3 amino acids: CASSTQGITGELFF. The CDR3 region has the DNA TGTGCCAGCAGCACCCAGGGGATCACCGGGGAGCTGTTTTTT. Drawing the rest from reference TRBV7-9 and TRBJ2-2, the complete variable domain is DTGVSQNPRHKITKRGQNVTFRCDPISEHNRLYWYRQTLGQGPEFLTYFQNEAQLEKSRLLSDRFSAERPKGSFSTLEIQRTEQGDSAMYLCASSTQGITGELFFGEGSRLTVL.

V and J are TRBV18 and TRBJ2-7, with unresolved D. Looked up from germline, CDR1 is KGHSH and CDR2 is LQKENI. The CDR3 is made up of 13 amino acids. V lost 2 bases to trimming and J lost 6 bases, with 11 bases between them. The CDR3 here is CASSPARHSEQYF. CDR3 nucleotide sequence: TGTGCCAGCTCACCAGCGCGGCACTCCGAGCAGTACTTC.

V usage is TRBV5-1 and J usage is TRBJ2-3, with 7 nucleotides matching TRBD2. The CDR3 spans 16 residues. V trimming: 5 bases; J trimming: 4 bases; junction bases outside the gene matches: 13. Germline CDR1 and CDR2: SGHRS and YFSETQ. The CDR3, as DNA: TGCGCCAGCAGTTCCTCAACGGGAGGTTTCGCAGATACGCAGTATTTT. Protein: CASSSSTGGFADTQYF.

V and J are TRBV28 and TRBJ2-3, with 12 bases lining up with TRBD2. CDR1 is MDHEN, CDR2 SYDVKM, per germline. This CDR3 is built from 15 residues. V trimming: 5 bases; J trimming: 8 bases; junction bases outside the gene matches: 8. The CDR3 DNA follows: TGTGCCAGCAGTCCGACTAGCGGGAGTGGTGGTACGCAGTATTTT. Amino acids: CASSPTSGSGGTQYF.